This TCR beta chain was sequenced in a study of blood T cell repertoires in COVID-19. Overall study context: Samples of COVID-19 (acute and convalescent) were obtained from the United States, Italy and Spain. T cells, B-cell-depleted T cells, or PBMCs provided the cDNA or gDNA that served as material.

Clones were sequenced by immunoSEQ multiplex PCR, and TCRdb holds only the in-frame ones, with some missing. Of about 34,000 clones in the sample, 85% to 95% are singletons; the top ten hold more than 4%. The receptor was derived from a human donor in a cohort sampled during active COVID-19. The sequenced sample consisted of peripheral blood.

The CDR3 DNA is TGTGCCAGCTCACCCGCCGGGGCTGGGGGCGCAGATACGCAGTATTTT. Residues: CASSPAGAGGADTQYF. The chain is built from TRBV18 and TRBJ2-3, with D perhaps matching TRBD1 (6 bases). Germline V gene lookup returns CDR1 KGHSH and CDR2 LQKENI. Trimming cost V 3 bases and J 4 bases, with 17 bases left between them. This CDR3 has 16 residues. The variable domain in full, with the rest retrieved from reference TRBV18 and TRBJ2-3, is NAGVMQNPRHLVRRRGQEARLRCSPMKGHSHVYWYRQLPEEGLKFMVYLQKENIIDESGMPKERFSAEFPKEGPSILRIQQVVRGDSAAYFCASSPAGAGGADTQYFGPGTRLTVL.